The T cell receptor (beta chain) under discussion was sequenced for a study of spatial heterogeneity in lung cancer. On the study more broadly: In the raw reads, each unique TCR and UMI combination was present more than ten times on average.

V lost 5 bases to trimming and J lost 4 bases, with 15 bases between them. The germline V gene has CDR1 MNHEY and CDR2 SVGEGT. CDR3 length: 14 amino acids. In its sample, this clonotype was seen many times. Its matching antigen is unknown. Study-wide points: The study found that expanded intratumoral alpha and beta TCR counts tracked tumor mutation counts.

Time point: sample taken at primary tumor resection. Each CDR3 protein is one row after TCRdb ran MiXCR on the 5' RACE reads. In the table there are some 25,000 distinct CDR3 sequences, approximately 6.5% of which are singletons. This TCR was recovered from a male donor with early-stage non-small cell lung cancer. The sample was lung tumor tissue, taken at surgery. This chain connects TRBV6-2 or TRBV6-3 to TRBJ2-7; a possible D gene is TRBD1 (6 bases). In DNA form, the CDR3 reads TGTGCCAGCAGTGCGACAGGATGGGAGTACGAGCAGTACTTC. Its protein is CASSATGWEYEQYF.